This T cell receptor (beta chain) was found in a study of shared clonotypes between healthy human individuals. This was a deep-level run. TCRdb's table, derived via immunoSEQ multiplex PCR, lists solely in-frame clones and lacks some. The table shows a few million clones, with around 92% occurring only once. This clone was seen only once. This CDR3 spans 15 amino acids. Germline V gives CDR1 KGHSH, CDR2 LQKENI. Between the trimmed V and J ends, which lost 5 bases and 0 bases, there was a span of 10 bases. The clonotype originates from a man younger than 35 in good health. Some clones in this sample may be carry-over from other donors' samples. This chain joins TRBV18 and TRBJ2-2; tentative D call: TRBD1 (6 bases). The sequenced sample consisted of naive CD4+ T cells from PBMCs. Regarding subset: CD45RA+ positively selected. The DNA of the CDR3 is TGTGCCAGCTCAACGGACAGAACGAACACCGGGGAGCTGTTTTTT. Its translation is CASSTDRTNTGELFF.